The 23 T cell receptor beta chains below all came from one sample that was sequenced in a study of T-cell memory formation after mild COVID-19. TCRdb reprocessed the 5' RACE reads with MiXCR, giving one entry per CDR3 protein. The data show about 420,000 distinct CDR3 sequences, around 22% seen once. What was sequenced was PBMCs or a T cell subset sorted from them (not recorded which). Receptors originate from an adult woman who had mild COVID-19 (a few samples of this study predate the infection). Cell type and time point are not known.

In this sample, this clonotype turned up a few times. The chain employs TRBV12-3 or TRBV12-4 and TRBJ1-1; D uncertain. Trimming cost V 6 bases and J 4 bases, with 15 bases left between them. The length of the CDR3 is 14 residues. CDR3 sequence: CASRPPNTGTEAFF. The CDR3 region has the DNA TGTGCCAGCAGACCTCCAAACACGGGCACTGAAGCTTTCTTT.

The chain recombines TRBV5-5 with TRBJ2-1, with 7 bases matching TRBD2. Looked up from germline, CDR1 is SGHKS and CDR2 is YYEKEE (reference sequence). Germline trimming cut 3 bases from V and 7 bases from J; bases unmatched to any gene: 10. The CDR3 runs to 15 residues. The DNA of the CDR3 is TGTGCCAGCAGCTCAGGACTAGTATATTTTAATGAGCAGTTCTTC. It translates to CASSSGLVYFNEQFF.

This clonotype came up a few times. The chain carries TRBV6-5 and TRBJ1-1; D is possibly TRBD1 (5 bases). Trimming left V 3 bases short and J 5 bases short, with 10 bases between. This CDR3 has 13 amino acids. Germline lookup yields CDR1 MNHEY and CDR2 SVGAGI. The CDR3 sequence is CASSYSGTTEAFF. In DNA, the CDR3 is TGTGCCAGCAGTTATTCAGGGACTACTGAAGCTTTCTTT.

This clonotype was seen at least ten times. CDR3 amino acids: CASSPGLANTGELFF. In nucleotides, the CDR3 is TGTGCCAGCAGCCCTGGCTTGGCGAACACCGGGGAGCTGTTTTTT. The chain combines TRBV7-2 with TRBJ2-2; D gene unclear. Germline-derived CDR1 and CDR2 are SGHTA and FQGNSA. The V end lost 5 bases, the J end lost 0 bases, and 10 bases lay between the germline ends. CDR3 size: 15 residues.

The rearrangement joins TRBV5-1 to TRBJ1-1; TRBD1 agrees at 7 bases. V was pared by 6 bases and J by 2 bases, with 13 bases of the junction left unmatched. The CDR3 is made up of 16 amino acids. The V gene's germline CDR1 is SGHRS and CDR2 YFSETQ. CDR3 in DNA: TGCGCCAGCACGCCCCGCGGGGGACAGCCCAACACTGAAGCTTTCTTT. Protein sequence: CASTPRGGQPNTEAFF.

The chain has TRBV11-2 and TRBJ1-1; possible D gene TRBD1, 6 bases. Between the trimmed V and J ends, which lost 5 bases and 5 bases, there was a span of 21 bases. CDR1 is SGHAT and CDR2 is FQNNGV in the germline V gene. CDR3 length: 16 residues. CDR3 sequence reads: CASSPAYYREETEAFF. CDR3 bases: TGTGCCAGCAGCCCAGCATATTACAGGGAGGAAACTGAAGCTTTCTTT.

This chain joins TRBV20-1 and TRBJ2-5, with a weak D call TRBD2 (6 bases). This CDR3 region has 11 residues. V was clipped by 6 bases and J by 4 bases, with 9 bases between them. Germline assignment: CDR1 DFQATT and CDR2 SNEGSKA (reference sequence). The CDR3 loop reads CSAQTRETQYF. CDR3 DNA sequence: TGCAGTGCCCAGACTAGAGAGACCCAGTACTTC.

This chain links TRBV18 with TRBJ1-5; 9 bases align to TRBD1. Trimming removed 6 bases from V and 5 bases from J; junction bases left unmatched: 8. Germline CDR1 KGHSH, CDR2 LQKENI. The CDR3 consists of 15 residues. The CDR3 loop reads CASSHRGRRDQPQHF. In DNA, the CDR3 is TGTGCCAGCTCGCACAGGGGGCGCCGGGATCAGCCCCAGCATTTT. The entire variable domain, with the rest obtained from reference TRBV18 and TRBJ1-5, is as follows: NAGVMQNPRHLVRRRGQEARLRCSPMKGHSHVYWYRQLPEEGLKFMVYLQKENIIDESGMPKERFSAEFPKEGPSILRIQQVVRGDSAAYFCASSHRGRRDQPQHFGDGTRLSIL.

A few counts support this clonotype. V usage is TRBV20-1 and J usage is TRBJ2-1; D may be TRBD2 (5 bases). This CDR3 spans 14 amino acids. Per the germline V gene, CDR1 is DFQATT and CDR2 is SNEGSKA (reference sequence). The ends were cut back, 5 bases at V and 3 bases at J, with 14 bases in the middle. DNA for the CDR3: TGCAGTGCTGGCAGGACGGGAAACTACAATGAGCAGTTCTTC. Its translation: CSAGRTGNYNEQFF.

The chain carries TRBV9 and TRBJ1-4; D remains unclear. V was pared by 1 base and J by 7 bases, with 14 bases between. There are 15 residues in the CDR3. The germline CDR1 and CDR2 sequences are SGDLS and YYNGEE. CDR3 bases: TGTGCCAGCAGCGTATTAGATGGGTCCTTTGAAAAACTGTTTTTT. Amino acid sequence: CASSVLDGSFEKLFF.

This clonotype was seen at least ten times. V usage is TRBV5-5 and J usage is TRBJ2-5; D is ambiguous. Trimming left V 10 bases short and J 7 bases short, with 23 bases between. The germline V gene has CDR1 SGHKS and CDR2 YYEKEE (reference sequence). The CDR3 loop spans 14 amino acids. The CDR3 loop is CASDPGRSLGTQYF. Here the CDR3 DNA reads TGTGCCTCTGACCCGGGCAGGTCATTAGGGACCCAGTACTTC.

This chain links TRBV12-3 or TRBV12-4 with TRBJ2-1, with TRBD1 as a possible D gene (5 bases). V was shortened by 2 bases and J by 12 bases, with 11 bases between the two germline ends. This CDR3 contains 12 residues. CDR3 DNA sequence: TGTGCCAGCAGTTTACTAGTTGGGGCGCAGTTCTTC. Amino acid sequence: CASSLLVGAQFF.

This chain's CDR3 is CSAEKGDSGTEAFF. DNA for the CDR3: TGCAGTGCCGAAAAAGGGGACAGCGGCACTGAAGCTTTCTTT. The chain employs TRBV20-1 and TRBJ1-1; TRBD1 matches 7 bases. Germline V lookup: CDR1 DFQATT, CDR2 SNEGSKA (reference sequence). The V and J ends lost 6 bases and 4 bases, in that order; junction bases with no gene match: 11. The CDR3 has 14 amino acids.

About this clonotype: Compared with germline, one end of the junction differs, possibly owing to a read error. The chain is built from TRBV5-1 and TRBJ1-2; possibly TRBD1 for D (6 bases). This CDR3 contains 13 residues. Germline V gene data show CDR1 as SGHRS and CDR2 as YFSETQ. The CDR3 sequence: CASILGHNYGYTF. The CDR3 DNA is TGCGCCAGCATCTTGGGACATAACTATGGCTACACCTTC.

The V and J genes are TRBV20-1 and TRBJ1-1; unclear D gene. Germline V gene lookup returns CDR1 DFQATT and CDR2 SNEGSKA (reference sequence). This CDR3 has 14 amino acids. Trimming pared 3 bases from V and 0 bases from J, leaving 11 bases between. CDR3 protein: CSASDSGLNTEAFF. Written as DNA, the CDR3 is TGCAGTGCTAGCGATTCCGGACTGAACACTGAAGCTTTCTTT.

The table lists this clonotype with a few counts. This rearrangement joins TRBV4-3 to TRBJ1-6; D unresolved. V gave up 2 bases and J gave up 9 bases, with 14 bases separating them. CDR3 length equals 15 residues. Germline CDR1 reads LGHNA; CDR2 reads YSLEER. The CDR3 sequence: CASSQQGWAGSPLHF. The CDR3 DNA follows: TGCGCCAGCAGCCAACAAGGTTGGGCAGGTTCACCCCTCCACTTT.

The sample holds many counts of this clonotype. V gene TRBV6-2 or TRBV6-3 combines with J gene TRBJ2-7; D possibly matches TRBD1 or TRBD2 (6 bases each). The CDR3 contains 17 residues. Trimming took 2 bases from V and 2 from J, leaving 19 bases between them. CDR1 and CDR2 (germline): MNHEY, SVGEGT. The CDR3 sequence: CASSYRRGRLLPYEQYF. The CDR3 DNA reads TGTGCCAGCAGTTACAGACGGGGGCGACTACTCCCCTACGAGCAGTACTTC.

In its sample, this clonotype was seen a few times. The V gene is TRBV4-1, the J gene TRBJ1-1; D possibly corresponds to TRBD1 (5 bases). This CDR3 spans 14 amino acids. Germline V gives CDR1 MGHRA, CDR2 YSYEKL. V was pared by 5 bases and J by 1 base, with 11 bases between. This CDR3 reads CASSFPDKNTEAFF. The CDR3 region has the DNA TGCGCCAGCAGCTTCCCGGACAAGAACACTGAAGCTTTCTTT.

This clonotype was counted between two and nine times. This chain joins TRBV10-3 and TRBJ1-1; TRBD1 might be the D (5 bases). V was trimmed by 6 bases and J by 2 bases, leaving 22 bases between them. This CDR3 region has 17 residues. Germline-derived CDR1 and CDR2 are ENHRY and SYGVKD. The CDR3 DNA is TGTGCCATCAGGGATCAGACCGTCCTCGGGACTAACACTGAAGCTTTCTTT. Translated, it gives CAIRDQTVLGTNTEAFF.

The CDR3: CASSLAGHEQFF. The DNA of the CDR3 is TGTGCCAGCAGCTTGGCGGGGCATGAGCAGTTCTTC. The rearrangement joins TRBV5-5 to TRBJ2-1; D may match TRBD1 or TRBD2 (5 bases each). The CDR3 extends over 12 amino acids. Germline loops: CDR1 SGHKS, CDR2 YYEKEE (reference sequence). With 0 bases removed from V and 8 bases from J, the gap between germline ends came to 6 bases.

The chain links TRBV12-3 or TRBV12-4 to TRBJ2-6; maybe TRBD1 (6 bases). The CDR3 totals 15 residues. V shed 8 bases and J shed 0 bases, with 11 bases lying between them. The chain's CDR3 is CASYRVGSGANVLTF. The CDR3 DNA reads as TGTGCCAGCTACAGGGTGGGCTCTGGGGCCAACGTCCTGACTTTC.

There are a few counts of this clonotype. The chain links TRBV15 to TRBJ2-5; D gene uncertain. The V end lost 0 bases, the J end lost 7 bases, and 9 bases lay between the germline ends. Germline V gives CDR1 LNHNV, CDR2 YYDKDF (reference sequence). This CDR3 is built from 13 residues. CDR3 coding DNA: TGTGCCACCAGCAGAGATACCCCGACGACCCAGTACTTC. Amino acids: CATSRDTPTTQYF.

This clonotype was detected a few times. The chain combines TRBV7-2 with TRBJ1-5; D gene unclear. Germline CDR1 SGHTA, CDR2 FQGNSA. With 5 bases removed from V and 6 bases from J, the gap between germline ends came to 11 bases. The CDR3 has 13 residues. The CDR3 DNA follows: TGTGCCAGCAGCGAAGGGAGGATTCAGCCCCAGCATTTT. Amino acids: CASSEGRIQPQHF.